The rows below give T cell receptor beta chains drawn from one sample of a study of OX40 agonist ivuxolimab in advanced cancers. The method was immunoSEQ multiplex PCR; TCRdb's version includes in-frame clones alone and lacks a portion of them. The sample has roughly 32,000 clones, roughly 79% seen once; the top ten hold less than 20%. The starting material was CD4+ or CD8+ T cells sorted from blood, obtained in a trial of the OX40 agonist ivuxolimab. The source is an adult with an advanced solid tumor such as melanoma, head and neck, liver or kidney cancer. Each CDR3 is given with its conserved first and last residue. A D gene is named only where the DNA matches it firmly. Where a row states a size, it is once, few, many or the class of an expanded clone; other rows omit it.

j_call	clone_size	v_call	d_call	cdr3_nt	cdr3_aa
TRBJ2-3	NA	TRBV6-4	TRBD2	TGTGCCAGCAGCCTCGCGGGGGAGGCAGATACGCAGTATTTT	CASSLAGEADTQYF
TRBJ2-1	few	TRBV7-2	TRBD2	TGTGCCAGCAGCTGGAGGCGGGGGGGCTACAATGAGCAGTTCTTC	CASSWRRGGYNEQFF
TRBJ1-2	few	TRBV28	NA	TGTGCCACCAACAGGAACCCCGTGACCTTC	CATNRNPVTF
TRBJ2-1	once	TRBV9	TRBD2	TGTGCCAGCACCCTGAGCGGGGAAACCTACAATGAGCAGTTCTTC	CASTLSGETYNEQFF
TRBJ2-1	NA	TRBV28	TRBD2	TGTGCCAGCAGTTTCGAGCGGGGGGGCAATGAGCAGTTCTTC	CASSFERGGNEQFF
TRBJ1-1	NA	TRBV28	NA	TGTGCCAGCAGGGCCGAATCGGGTATGGCTTTCTTT	CASRAESGMAFF
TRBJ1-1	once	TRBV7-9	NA	TGTGCCAGCGGGCTTATTTCATCGGGCACTGAAGCTTTCTTT	CASGLISSGTEAFF
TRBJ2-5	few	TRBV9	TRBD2	TGTGCCAGCAGCGTCCACACTACTAGCGCACAAGAGACCCAGTACTTC	CASSVHTTSAQETQYF
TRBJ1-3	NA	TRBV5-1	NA	TGCGCCAGCAGACTGGACCCTACCTCTGGAAACACCATATATTTT	CASRLDPTSGNTIYF
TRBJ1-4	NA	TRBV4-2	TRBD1	TGTGCCAGCAGCCAAGGTGAGGGGGCAATTGAAAAACTGTTTTTT	CASSQGEGAIEKLFF
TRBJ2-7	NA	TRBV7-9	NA	TGTGCCAGCAGCGGAGGAGGGTTTTCCTACGAGCAGTACTTC	CASSGGGFSYEQYF
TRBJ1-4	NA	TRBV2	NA	TGTGCCAGCAGTGGAGTGGTGGGTCCGGGACAAAAACTGTTTTTT	CASSGVVGPGQKLFF
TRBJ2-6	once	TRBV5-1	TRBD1	TGCGCCAGCAGCTACCTGACAGGGGGGGCCTCTGGGGCCAACGTCCTGACTTTC	CASSYLTGGASGANVLTF
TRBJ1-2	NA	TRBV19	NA	TGTGCCAGTAGTATAGGGGACAAAGATAACTATGGCTACACCTTC	CASSIGDKDNYGYTF
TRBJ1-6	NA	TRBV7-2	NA	TGTGCCAGCAGCTTATCCAGAGACCTCCACTTT	CASSLSRDLHF
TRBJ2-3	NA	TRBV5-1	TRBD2	TGCGCCAGCAGCTCCGGGGAGCTTAGGGGACTAGCGGGAGGAAAAGATACGCAGTATTTT	CASSSGELRGLAGGKDTQYF
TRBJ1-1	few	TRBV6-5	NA	TGTGCCAGCAGTTACAATCCCTGGGCGGAAGCTTTCTTT	CASSYNPWAEAFF
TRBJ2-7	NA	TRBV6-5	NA	TGTGCCAGCAGTTATCAAAAGGGGATGAGGGCCTACGAGCAGTACTTC	CASSYQKGMRAYEQYF
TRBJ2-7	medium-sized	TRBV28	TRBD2	TGTGCCAGCTGGGAGCGGGGGAGAAGTTACGAGCAGTACTTC	CASWERGRSYEQYF
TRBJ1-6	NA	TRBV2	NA	TGTGCCAGCAACATACAACCTTATAATTCACCCCTCCACTTT	CASNIQPYNSPLHF
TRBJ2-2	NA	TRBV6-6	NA	TGTGCCAGCAGTTACTCTTCACAGGTGAACACCGGGGAGCTGTTTTTT	CASSYSSQVNTGELFF
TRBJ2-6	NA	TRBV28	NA	TGTGCCAGCTCCGGGATTCCCCCTGGGGCCAACGTCCTGACTTTC	CASSGIPPGANVLTF
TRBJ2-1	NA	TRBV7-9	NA	TGTGCCAGCAGCTTAGGTGTCGGTGTAGACCCTGGGGGCAATGAGCAGTTCTTC	CASSLGVGVDPGGNEQFF
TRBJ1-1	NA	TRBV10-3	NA	TGTGCCATCAGTGAGTCACGGGGGGCAGGCACTGAAGCTTTCTTT	CAISESRGAGTEAFF
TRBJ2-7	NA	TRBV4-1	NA	TGCGCCAGCAGCCAAGAACGTCCGGGAGTCCCCCACGAGCAGTACTTC	CASSQERPGVPHEQYF
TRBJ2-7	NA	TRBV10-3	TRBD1	TGTGCCATCAGTGACCCTCAGAGGACAGGGGGCTACGAGCAGTACTTC	CAISDPQRTGGYEQYF
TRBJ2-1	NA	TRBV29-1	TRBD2	TGCAGCGTTCCCCTGACTAGCGGGGGGACCAATGAGCAGTTCTTC	CSVPLTSGGTNEQFF
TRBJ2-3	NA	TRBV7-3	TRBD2	TGTGCCAGCAGCTCGTCGTCTAGCGGGAGAGGCACAGATACGCAGTATTTT	CASSSSSSGRGTDTQYF
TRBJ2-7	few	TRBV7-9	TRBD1	TGTGCCAGCAGCTTAGCGGCAGGGGGCGCTTCCGAGCAGTACTTC	CASSLAAGGASEQYF
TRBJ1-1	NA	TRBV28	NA	TGTGCCAGCAGTATGACAGGCCGGAGGGGGTACACTGAAGCTTTCTTT	CASSMTGRRGYTEAFF
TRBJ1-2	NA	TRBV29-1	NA	TGCAGCGTCACTAAACAGGGCCTTGATGGCTACACCTTC	CSVTKQGLDGYTF
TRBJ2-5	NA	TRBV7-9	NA	TGTGCCAGCAGCTCTTCTCAAGGGGAGACCCAGTACTTC	CASSSSQGETQYF
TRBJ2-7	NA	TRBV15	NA	TGTGCCACCAGCAGAGGAAACAGAAACTACGAGCAGTACTTC	CATSRGNRNYEQYF
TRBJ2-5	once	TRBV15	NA	TGTGCCACCAGCAGAGATTTTACCTTGACGGAGACCCAGTACTTC	CATSRDFTLTETQYF
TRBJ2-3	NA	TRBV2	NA	TGTGCCAGCAGTGGGCAGGTGAATACGCAGTATTTT	CASSGQVNTQYF
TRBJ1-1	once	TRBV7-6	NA	TGTGCCAGCAGCTCCAGACAGATGAACACTGAAGCTTTCTTT	CASSSRQMNTEAFF
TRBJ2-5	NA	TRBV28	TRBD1	TGTGCCAGCAGTTTGAACCCGGGACAGCAGTACTTC	CASSLNPGQQYF
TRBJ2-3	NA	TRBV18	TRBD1	TGTGCCAGCTCACCGACAGGGTCCGTCACAGATACGCAGTATTTT	CASSPTGSVTDTQYF
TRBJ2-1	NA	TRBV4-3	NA	TGCGCCAGCAGCCAAGCTACCTACTCCTACAATGAGCAGTTCTTC	CASSQATYSYNEQFF
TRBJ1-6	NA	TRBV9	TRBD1	TGTGCCAGCAGCGCTGCAGGGGGCTTGGGGAATTCACCCCTCCACTTT	CASSAAGGLGNSPLHF
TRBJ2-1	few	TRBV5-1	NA	TGCGCCAGCAGCTTCAGGGGAAGTGAGCAGTTCTTC	CASSFRGSEQFF
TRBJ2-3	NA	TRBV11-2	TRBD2	TGTGCCAGCAGCTTCACAAGGACTAGAAGCACAGATACGCAGTATTTT	CASSFTRTRSTDTQYF
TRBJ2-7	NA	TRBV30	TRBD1	TGTGCCTGGAGTTCCGGGACAGGGGTCTCCTACGAGCAGTACTTC	CAWSSGTGVSYEQYF
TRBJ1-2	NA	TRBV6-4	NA	TGTGCCAGCAGCTTAACGGATAGGGGACCAGGCTACACCTTC	CASSLTDRGPGYTF
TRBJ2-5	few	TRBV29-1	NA	TGCAGCGTTGAGCGGCAAGAGACCCAGTACTTC	CSVERQETQYF
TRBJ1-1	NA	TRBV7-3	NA	TGTGCCAGCAGCGCCTTACTAAACACTGAAGCTTTCTTT	CASSALLNTEAFF
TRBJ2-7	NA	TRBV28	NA	TGTGCCAGCAGTGGGGCGGGACAGCACCCCACGGGCTCCTACGAGCAGTACTTC	CASSGAGQHPTGSYEQYF
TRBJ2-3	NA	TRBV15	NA	TGTGCCACCAGCAGAGACAGGGTGAGGGATACGCAGTATTTT	CATSRDRVRDTQYF
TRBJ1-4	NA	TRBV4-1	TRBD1	TGCGCCAGCAGCCGGGACAGCCTGAAAAATGAAAAACTGTTTTTT	CASSRDSLKNEKLFF
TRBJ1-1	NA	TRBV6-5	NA	TGTGCCAGCAGTGTGGGAATGAACACTGAAGCTTTCTTT	CASSVGMNTEAFF
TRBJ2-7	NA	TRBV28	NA	TGTGCCAGCAGCCAGACCCTAAAGGAGCAGTACTTC	CASSQTLKEQYF
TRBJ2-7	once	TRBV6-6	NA	TGTGCCAGCAGTTACGTTGCAGGTTCCTACGAGCAGTACTTC	CASSYVAGSYEQYF
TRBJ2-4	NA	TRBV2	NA	TGTGCCAGCAGTGAAGAAGGCGGCCTGGGGTACTTC	CASSEEGGLGYF
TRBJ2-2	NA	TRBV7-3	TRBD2	TGTGCCAGCAGCTTAGGGGGAGGGCCCCATAACACCGGGGAGCTGTTTTTT	CASSLGGGPHNTGELFF